This T cell receptor (beta chain) was documented in a study of a mutant IDH1 vaccine in newly diagnosed glioma (dated by TCRdb to about 2021). At the level of the whole study: Patients were given eight vaccinations, in weeks 1, 3, 5, 7, 11, 15, 19 and 23, which matched visits V03 through V10. Before enrollment, most patients had been given radiochemotherapy with temozolomide as standard therapy, while the rest had received either radiotherapy alone or temozolomide alone. In the chemotherapy-containing groups, vaccination started alongside temozolomide cycles, whereas in patients who had radiotherapy alone it started 4-6 weeks after radiotherapy. Of the roughly 32 treated patients, approximately 62% were male and 37.5% were female, and a mean age of roughly 37 years was recorded. Longitudinal TCRB deep sequencing was done for 25 to 30 treated patients, wherever samples were available for exploratory analyses. Peripheral blood samples were drawn at six visits, namely V03 (baseline), V05, V07, V10, V12 and V13.

The library relied on the immunoSEQ multiplex PCR assay. The hsTCRB Kit was used according to the manufacturer's protocol to amplify rearranged TCR beta chain sequences. Sequencing of TCRB libraries was carried out on an Illumina MiSeq. On the study's bioinformatics: The kit vendor's proprietary platform handled demultiplexing, trimming and gene mapping. TCRdb holds this immuneACCESS table with in-frame rearrangements only. Some clones are missing; in checked studies, unresolved V genes explain under half, and the rest has no known cause. That table is the source of V, J and clone size, and D and trimming were worked out from the DNA. The sample table contains approximately 61,000 clones; only one count was recorded for roughly 80% of them. The top ten hold 7.4% of the sample. General study outcomes and caveats: PBMC samples for TCRB deep sequencing were selected based on availability. Pseudoprogression seemed to be unrelated to changes in the top peripheral T cell clonotypes found by TCRB sequencing. According to the authors, sample limitations meant that analyses of patient blood samples could not be reproduced. Immune responses induced by the vaccine were seen in roughly 95% of patients across multiple MHC alleles.

As to this clone: Which antigen it targets is not known. No base quality information exists; no much larger clone differs at one position.

Ends trimmed: V by 0 bases, J by 8 bases; bases unmatched to a gene: 8. CDR1 and CDR2 are read off the germline V gene (reference sequence) as LNHNV and YYDKDF. From the cysteine through the phenylalanine, the CDR3 covers 16 amino acids. Only the CDR3 region is kept as DNA, spanning 48 bases read in frame from base 1. In light of the paper, this sample's time point label describes: week 5, during vaccination. Each vaccine dose, consisting of 300 ug of a 20-mer mutant IDH1 peptide in Montanide, was administered subcutaneously with topical imiquimod. Donors had newly diagnosed WHO grade 3 or 4 IDH1-mutant astrocytomas with loss of nuclear ATRX. The samples were drawn from NOA16, a multicentre, single-arm, open-label phase I trial in Germany that tested a mutant IDH1 peptide vaccine in humans for the first time. Genomic DNA for TCRB sequencing was isolated from EDTA blood with the DNeasy Blood and Tissue Kit.

The sequence is built from TRBV15 and TRBJ2-1, with 9 junctional bases fitting TRBD2. The receptor's source is a woman in her fifties or sixties with glioma. The input for sequencing was PBMCs, taken from a glioma patient whose treatment included an IDH1 peptide vaccine. The CDR3 region has the sequence CATSRDGRGGAHEQFF. The nucleotide sequence reads TGTGCCACCAGCAGAGATGGGCGCGGGGGGGCCCATGAGCAGTTCTTC.